Each of the 6 T cell receptor beta chains below was sequenced from the same sample in a study of blood T cell repertoires in COVID-19. Clones were read by immunoSEQ multiplex PCR, and TCRdb kept only the in-frame ones, dropping some. The table has roughly 200,000 clones, approximately 80% seen once. Sequencing was done on a sample of peripheral blood. The receptors were sampled from a human donor in a cohort sampled during active COVID-19.

This chain connects TRBV5-4 to TRBJ1-4; D unclear. Trimming removed 4 bases from V and 5 bases from J, with 9 bases in between. This CDR3 region has 13 residues. Germline-derived CDR1 and CDR2 are SGHNT and YYREEE (reference sequence). As DNA, the CDR3 is TGTGCCAGCAGCGAACCGGGGAATGAAAAACTGTTTTTT. Translation gives CASSEPGNEKLFF.

J is TRBJ2-7 and V is TRBV28; D ambiguous. Germline CDR1 and CDR2: MDHEN and SYDVKM. The V gene lost 7 bases and the J gene lost 0 bases, with 13 bases spanning the gap. The CDR3 is made up of 14 amino acids. The CDR3 region is CASTGRQSSYEQYF. The CDR3 DNA follows: TGTGCCAGCACAGGCCGCCAGAGCTCCTACGAGCAGTACTTC.

The V call is TRBV5-1, the J call TRBJ1-2; TRBD1 agrees at 10 bases. With 0 bases clipped from V and 6 bases from J, the junction kept 17 bases outside the gene matches. The CDR3 extends over 19 amino acids. Germline values: CDR1 SGHRS, CDR2 YFSETQ. CDR3 DNA sequence: TGCGCCAGCAGCTTGGCCGGGGGGGGACAGGGGAGTAAGCGGCATGGCTACACCTTC. It codes for CASSLAGGGQGSKRHGYTF.

J is TRBJ2-5 and V is TRBV25-1, with a possible D match to TRBD1 (6 bases). Germline-derived CDR1 and CDR2 are MGHDK and SYGVNS. V shed 0 bases and J shed 4 bases, with 12 bases lying between them. The CDR3 runs 15 residues. The DNA for the CDR3 is TGTGCCAGCAGTGAATATAAGGGGGTAAGAGAGACCCAGTACTTC. It yields the protein CASSEYKGVRETQYF.

The chain links TRBV10-3 to TRBJ2-1; 7 nucleotides align to TRBD1. The germline CDR1 and CDR2 sequences are ENHRY and SYGVKD. This CDR3 has 12 residues. Trimming removed 10 bases from V and 4 bases from J; junction bases left unmatched: 4. The CDR3 loop reads CARGQVYNEQFF. The CDR3 DNA follows: TGTGCCAGAGGACAGGTGTACAATGAGCAGTTCTTC.

This sequence joins TRBV28 and TRBJ2-3; D ambiguous. The CDR3 totals 13 residues. CDR1 and CDR2 from the germline V gene are MDHEN and SYDVKM. Between the trimmed V and J ends, which lost 2 bases and 1 base, there was a span of 4 bases. The CDR3 region is CASSLPGTDTQYF. CDR3 DNA sequence: TGTGCCAGCAGTTTACCGGGCACAGATACGCAGTATTTT.